The clone carrying this TCR beta chain was counted at least ten times. Its matching antigen is unknown. The data stem from a study of regulatory T cells in long-lasting Graves disease. Broader study findings: There was favoring of TRBV28, TRBJ1-2 and TRBJ2-5 in persistent disease. Shared public clonotypes totalled 2,741 in persistent patients, compared with around 880 in new patients.

Regarding time point: newly diagnosed GD, antithyroid drugs for less than 3 months. PBMCs provided the RNA from which the TCR library was made. American Thyroid Association guidelines defined Graves' disease diagnosis. Germline V CDR1 and CDR2: GTSNPN, SVGIG (reference sequence). The CDR3 length is 17 residues. V lost 3 bases and J lost 2; bases outside the gene matches: 11. Libraries of TCR beta came from iRepertoire HTBI primers plus Arm-PCR of CDR3 regions. In the original analysis: From all samples, identification returned some 13 TRBJ and under 75 TRBV segments. TCRdb re-called the multiplex PCR reads with MiXCR, one entry per CDR3 protein. These V and J calls are TCRdb output, not the study's own analysis. The sample consists of approximately 300,000 distinct CDR3 sequences, about 20% of them appearing once.

The genes are TRBV30 and TRBJ2-1; TRBD2 aligns across 9 bases. The sequence derives from a female donor with Graves disease. Sequenced material: peripheral blood mononuclear cells (PBMCs), taken at new diagnosis, from a patient treated with antithyroid drugs. As DNA, the CDR3 is TGTGCCTGGAGGGAAGTTAGCGGGAGTTTTCCCTACAATGAGCAGTTCTTC. This translates into CAWREVSGSFPYNEQFF.